Shown below are 25 T cell receptor beta chains from a single sample sequenced in a study of blood T cell repertoires in COVID-19. The protocol was immunoSEQ multiplex PCR, while the TCRdb copy is restricted to in-frame clones and leaves out a portion. The sample gives under 200,000 clones, approximately 84% of which show up once; roughly 8% is in the top ten. The sequenced sample consisted of peripheral blood. Receptors originate from a man in his forties or fifties who had recovered from COVID-19.

The gene calls are TRBV30 and TRBJ1-5; D not certain. The CDR3 runs to 13 residues. The V gene lost 2 bases and the J gene lost 4 bases, with 9 bases spanning the gap. CDR1 GTSNPN and CDR2 SVGIG come from the germline V gene (reference sequence). CDR3 sequence: CAWSPDINQPQHF. CDR3 DNA sequence: TGTGCCTGGAGTCCTGACATTAATCAGCCCCAGCATTTT. The full variable domain, with the rest looked up from reference TRBV30 and TRBJ1-5, is SQTIHQWPATLVQPVGSPLSLECTVEGTSNPNLYWYRQAAGRGLQLLFYSVGIGQISSEVPQNLSASRPQDRQFILSSKKLLLSDSGFYLCAWSPDINQPQHFGDGTRLSIL.

The chain employs TRBV4-2 and TRBJ1-4; 9 bases map to TRBD1. CDR1 and CDR2 (germline): LGHNA, YNFKEQ. This CDR3 region has 15 residues. The trim removed 2 bases at V and 6 bases at J, leaving 4 bases unmatched. CDR3 sequence: CASSQTGGFYEKLFF. The CDR3 bases are TGTGCCAGCAGCCAAACAGGGGGCTTCTATGAAAAACTGTTTTTT.

This chain uses TRBV7-9 with TRBJ2-3, with 12 positions matching TRBD2. This CDR3 is 15 amino acids long. Germline CDR1 SEHNR, CDR2 FQNEAQ (reference sequence). J gave up 6 bases and V 7 bases, and 8 bases lay outside the gene matches. This chain's CDR3 is CASTRLAGAGDTQYF. For the CDR3, the DNA is TGTGCCAGCACACGACTAGCGGGAGCTGGTGATACGCAGTATTTT.

This CDR3 reads CASSLELGRQGEQYF. The DNA for the CDR3 is TGTGCCAGCAGCTTAGAATTAGGCAGGCAAGGCGAGCAGTACTTC. This chain uses TRBV13 with TRBJ2-7; no firm D call. The CDR3 covers 15 residues. The V end was cut by 1 base, the J end by 6 bases, with 16 bases between. The germline V gene has CDR1 PRHDT and CDR2 FYEKMQ (reference sequence).

This sequence joins TRBV16 and TRBJ2-1; 10 bases align to TRBD2. Germline V gene sequence: CDR1 KGHSY, CDR2 FQNENV. J lost 0 bases, V lost 0 bases, and 11 bases had no gene match. The CDR3 covers 20 residues. CDR3 protein: CASSQSSDSGGPGSYNEQFF. The CDR3 DNA reads TGTGCCAGCAGCCAATCGAGTGATAGCGGGGGGCCGGGCTCCTACAATGAGCAGTTCTTC.

The chain couples TRBV5-1 to TRBJ2-5, with a tentative D call TRBD1 (6 bases). This CDR3 is 15 amino acids long. Per the germline V gene, CDR1 is SGHRS and CDR2 is YFSETQ. The V end was cut by 2 bases, the J end by 2 bases, with 13 bases between. The CDR3 reads CASSFSTGSQETQYF. The CDR3 DNA follows: TGCGCCAGCAGCTTCTCGACAGGCTCTCAAGAGACCCAGTACTTC.

This chain links TRBV15 with TRBJ1-5; no reliable D call. V lost 5 bases and J 0 bases, leaving 14 bases between the germline ends. Germline CDR1 LNHNV, CDR2 YYDKDF (reference sequence). This CDR3 is built from 16 residues. The CDR3 here is CATSEIWQDSNQPQHF. For the CDR3, the DNA is TGTGCCACCAGCGAGATATGGCAGGATAGCAATCAGCCCCAGCATTTT.

The chain joins TRBV29-1 to TRBJ2-7; unclear D gene. The CDR3 sequence is 13 residues long. CDR1 SQVTM and CDR2 ANQGSEA come from the germline V gene. The V gene lost 4 bases and the J gene lost 3 bases, with 13 bases spanning the gap. This chain's CDR3 is CSVVGGRDYEQYF. In DNA form, the CDR3 reads TGCAGCGTTGTTGGCGGAAGAGACTACGAGCAGTACTTC.

The V and J genes are TRBV1 and TRBJ2-7; no DNA check was done on the table's D call, TRBD1. TRBV1 is a pseudogene locus. The CDR3 is 13 residues long. CDR3: CTREQGGTYEQYF. The CDR3 nucleotides are TGCACCAGGGAACAGGGGGGGACCTACGAGCAGTACTTC.

The chain has TRBV7-3 and TRBJ2-1; 14 bases map to TRBD2. Germline V gene sequence: CDR1 SGHTA, CDR2 FQGTGA. J was trimmed by 2 bases and V by 5 bases; bases with no gene match: 5. This CDR3 has 17 residues. The DNA of the CDR3 is TGTGCCAGCAGCGATAGACTAGCGGGAGGGCCCTACAATGAGCAGTTCTTC. Translation gives CASSDRLAGGPYNEQFF.

The chain has TRBV2 and TRBJ2-3, with 10 nucleotides matching TRBD1. The V segment lost 8 bases and the J segment 3 bases; nucleotides outside the gene matches: 8. Germline CDR1 and CDR2: SNHLY and FYNNEI. The length of the CDR3 is 15 residues. The CDR3 sequence is CASLKGQGLTDTQYF. DNA of the CDR3: TGTGCCAGCCTAAAGGGACAGGGGTTAACAGATACGCAGTATTTT. The full variable domain, completed using reference TRBV2 and TRBJ2-3, is EPEVTQTPSHQVTQMGQEVILRCVPISNHLYFYWYRQILGQKVEFLVSFYNNEISEKSEIFDDQFSVERPDGSNFTLKIRSTKLEDSAMYFCASLKGQGLTDTQYFGPGTRLTVL.

This clone has just a few counts. CDR3 loop: CATKGQSGHQPQHF. In DNA form, the CDR3 reads TGTGCCACCAAGGGACAATCAGGACATCAGCCCCAGCATTTT. The rearrangement uses TRBV27 and TRBJ1-5; maybe TRBD1 (6 bases). Per the germline V gene, CDR1 is MNHEY and CDR2 is SMNVEV (reference sequence). The V end lost 10 bases, the J end lost 5 bases, and 18 bases lay between the germline ends. The CDR3 totals 14 residues.

This clone occurred once. The chain links TRBV5-1 to TRBJ2-7; TRBD1 might be the D (6 bases). V lost 0 bases and J lost 5, with 18 bases in between. This CDR3 comprises 16 residues. CDR1 is SGHRS and CDR2 is YFSETQ in the germline V gene. CDR3: CASSLAGTKKGNEQYF. The CDR3 coding sequence is TGCGCCAGCAGCTTGGCCGGGACAAAAAAGGGGAACGAGCAGTACTTC. Based on the CDR3 plus reference TRBV5-1 and TRBJ2-7, the full variable domain is KAGVTQTPRYLIKTRGQQVTLSCSPISGHRSVSWYQQTPGQGLQFLFEYFSETQRNKGNFPGRFSGRQFSNSRSEMNVSTLELGDSALYLCASSLAGTKKGNEQYFGPGTRLTVT.

A few counts support this clone. The rearrangement joins TRBV29-1 to TRBJ2-1, with 12 bases fitting TRBD2. Germline CDR1 SQVTM, CDR2 ANQGSEA. Germline trimming cut 4 bases from V and 2 bases from J; bases unmatched to any gene: 9. There are 17 residues in the CDR3. In nucleotides, the CDR3 is TGCAGCGTTGGGGCCCCTAGACTAGCGGGAGCCTACAATGAGCAGTTCTTC. Translated: CSVGAPRLAGAYNEQFF.

The V and J genes are TRBV7-9 and TRBJ2-3; 7 bases agree with TRBD1. The CDR3 length is 18 residues. The V gene end was trimmed by 0 bases and the J gene end by 2 bases; junction bases not matched to a gene: 11. In germline, CDR1 is SEHNR, CDR2 FQNEAQ (reference sequence). CDR3 bases: TGTGCCAGCAGCTTAGCCATGTGGGACAGTTTGTTCACAGATACGCAGTATTTT. Translated: CASSLAMWDSLFTDTQYF.

The rearrangement links TRBV15 to TRBJ2-5; D possibly corresponds to TRBD1 (6 bases). The ends were cut back, 5 bases at V and 5 bases at J, with 12 bases in the middle. Germline V gives CDR1 LNHNV, CDR2 YYDKDF (reference sequence). The CDR3 loop spans 13 amino acids. The CDR3 loop reads CATSGHREETQYF. CDR3 DNA: TGTGCCACCAGCGGCCACAGGGAGGAGACCCAGTACTTC.

This chain uses TRBV5-6 with TRBJ2-7, with TRBD2 matching 7 bases. Germline CDR1 is SGHDT and CDR2 is YYEEEE. The junction had 4 bases not matched to a gene; V was cut back by 0 bases and J by 4 bases. This CDR3 is built from 14 residues. CDR3 region: CASSLERDFYEQYF. For the CDR3, the DNA is TGTGCCAGCAGCTTGGAGCGGGACTTTTACGAGCAGTACTTC.

The rearrangement links TRBV2 to TRBJ2-1; 10 bases are a match to TRBD2. Per germline, CDR1 SNHLY and CDR2 FYNNEI. After removal of 7 bases from V and 1 base from J, the junction contained 7 bases not matched to a gene. The CDR3 covers 16 residues. The CDR3 here is CASTSGTSDSYNEQFF. The CDR3, as DNA: TGTGCCAGCACTTCCGGGACTAGCGATTCCTACAATGAGCAGTTCTTC.

The genes are TRBV6-6 and TRBJ2-7; D is unresolved. The CDR3 extends over 12 amino acids. Germline CDR1 and CDR2: MNHNY and SVGAGI (reference sequence). Between the trimmed V and J ends, which lost 8 bases and 0 bases, there was a span of 8 bases. The CDR3 DNA reads TGTGCCAGCGGGCAGAACTCCTACGAGCAGTACTTC. The encoded protein is CASGQNSYEQYF.

The gene calls are TRBV29-1 and TRBJ1-2, with 9 bases lining up with TRBD1. V shed 7 bases, J shed 3 bases, and the junction held 9 bases outside the gene matches. The CDR3 consists of 14 residues. The germline CDR1 and CDR2 sequences are SQVTM and ANQGSEA. CDR3 in DNA: TGCAGCGCGCTTCCCGGGACAGGGCACTATGGCTACACCTTC. This sequence encodes CSALPGTGHYGYTF.

This chain links TRBV7-2 with TRBJ2-7, with a weak D call TRBD2 (6 bases). Trimming left V 3 bases short and J 2 bases short, with 11 bases between. The CDR3 length is 14 residues. Germline values: CDR1 SGHTA, CDR2 FQGNSA. CDR3 DNA sequence: TGTGCCAGCAGCTTTGGGGGGTCAACCTACGAGCAGTACTTC. As protein: CASSFGGSTYEQYF.

V is TRBV11-2 and J is TRBJ2-2, with 11 bases lining up with TRBD2. Germline V gene data show CDR1 as SGHAT and CDR2 as FQNNGV. V dropped 2 bases and J dropped 4; count of bases not matched to a gene: 6. The CDR3 runs 17 residues. The CDR3, as DNA: TGTGCCAGCAGCTTATTTCAAGGACTAGCGGGCACCGGGGAGCTGTTTTTT. Its protein is CASSLFQGLAGTGELFF. The full variable domain, in which reference TRBV11-2 and TRBJ2-2 provide the parts outside the CDR3, is EAGVAQSPRYKIIEKRQSVAFWCNPISGHATLYWYQQILGQGPKLLIQFQNNGVVDDSQLPKDRFSAERLKGVDSTLKIQPAKLEDSAVYLCASSLFQGLAGTGELFFGEGSRLTVL.

This clone was counted between two and nine times. The CDR3 nucleotides are TGTGCCACCAGCAGAGGGTCGGGGTCTGGGGCCAACGTCCTGACTTTC. Protein sequence: CATSRGSGSGANVLTF. The gene calls are TRBV15 and TRBJ2-6, with D tentatively TRBD2 (5 bases). From germline, CDR1 is LNHNV and CDR2 YYDKDF (reference sequence). The V end was cut by 1 base, the J end by 1 base, with 8 bases between. CDR3 length: 16 amino acids.

The chain links TRBV5-4 to TRBJ2-2; 11 bases line up with TRBD2. Germline V lookup: CDR1 SGHNT, CDR2 YYREEE (reference sequence). The V and J ends lost 2 bases and 4 bases, in that order; junction bases with no gene match: 7. The CDR3 consists of 17 residues. Written as DNA, the CDR3 is TGTGCCAGCAGCTTAGAGGTACTAGCGGGAGTCACCGGGGAGCTGTTTTTT. Its protein is CASSLEVLAGVTGELFF.

As DNA, the CDR3 is TGTGCCAGTAGGAGACAGGGGTCGGCCGGGGAGCTGTTTTTT. Translated: CASRRQGSAGELFF. The chain is built from TRBV19 and TRBJ2-2; the match to TRBD1 covers 8 bases. V dropped 6 bases and J dropped 6; count of bases not matched to a gene: 6. The CDR3 is 14 amino acids. The germline V gene has CDR1 LNHDA and CDR2 SQIVND (reference sequence).